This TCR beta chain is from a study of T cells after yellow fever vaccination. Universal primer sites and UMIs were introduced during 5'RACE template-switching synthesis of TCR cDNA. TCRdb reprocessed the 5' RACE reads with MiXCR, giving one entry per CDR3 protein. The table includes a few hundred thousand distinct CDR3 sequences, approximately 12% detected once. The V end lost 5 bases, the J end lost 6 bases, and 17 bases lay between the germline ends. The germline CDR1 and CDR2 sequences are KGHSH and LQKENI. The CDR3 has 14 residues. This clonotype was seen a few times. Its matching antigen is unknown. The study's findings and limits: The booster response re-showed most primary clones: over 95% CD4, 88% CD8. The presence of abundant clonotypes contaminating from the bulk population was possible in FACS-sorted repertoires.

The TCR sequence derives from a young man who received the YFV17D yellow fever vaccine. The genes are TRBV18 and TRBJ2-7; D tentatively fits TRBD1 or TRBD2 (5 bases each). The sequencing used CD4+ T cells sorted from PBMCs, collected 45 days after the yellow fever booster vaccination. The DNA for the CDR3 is TGTGCCAGCTCATGGGACCCCATATCGGCCGAGCAGTACTTC. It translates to CASSWDPISAEQYF. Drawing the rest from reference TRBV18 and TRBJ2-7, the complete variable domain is NAGVMQNPRHLVRRRGQEARLRCSPMKGHSHVYWYRQLPEEGLKFMVYLQKENIIDESGMPKERFSAEFPKEGPSILRIQQVVRGDSAAYFCASSWDPISAEQYFGPGTRLTVT.